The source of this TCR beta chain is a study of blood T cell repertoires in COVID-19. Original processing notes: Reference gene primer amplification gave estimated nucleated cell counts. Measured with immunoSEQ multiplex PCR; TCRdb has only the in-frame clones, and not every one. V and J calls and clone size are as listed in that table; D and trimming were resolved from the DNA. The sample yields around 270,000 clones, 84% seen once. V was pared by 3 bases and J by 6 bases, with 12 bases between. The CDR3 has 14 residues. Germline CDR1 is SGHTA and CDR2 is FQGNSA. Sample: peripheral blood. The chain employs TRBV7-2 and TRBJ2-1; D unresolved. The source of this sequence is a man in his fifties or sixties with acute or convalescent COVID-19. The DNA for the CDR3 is TGTGCCAGCAGCTTCCGCCAGATGGTCAATGAGCAGTTCTTC. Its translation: CASSFRQMVNEQFF.